Following are 6 T cell receptor beta chains from one sample sequenced in a study of cytomegalovirus exposure and HLA in healthy donors (dated by TCRdb to the late 2010s). The library was generated by the immunoSEQ multiplex PCR assay. The multiplex PCR relied on a mix of 60 forward primers for TCR Vbeta segments and 13 reverse primers for TCR Jbeta segments. The table was pulled from immuneACCESS by TCRdb, which kept in-frame rearrangements only. Such tables lose some clones; where checked, under half of the loss comes from unresolved V genes, and the rest has no known cause. This sample has about 160,000 clones in its table, and about three quarters of those were observed once. Of the sample, 3% to 3.5% falls within the top ten clones. The material sequenced was PBMCs. Receptors were obtained from a woman aged 40 to 50 in good health and CMV-seronegative.

This clone was seen more than once but under ten times. The chain links TRBV7-2 to TRBJ1-2; 7 bases match TRBD1. CDR3 length: 13 amino acids. CDR1 and CDR2 (germline): SGHTA, FQGNSA. V gave up 1 base and J gave up 5 bases; unmatched junction bases: 1. CDR3 sequence: CASSLGQGYGYTF. As DNA, the CDR3 is TGTGCCAGCAGCTTAGGACAGGGATATGGCTACACCTTC.

J is TRBJ1-1 and V is TRBV5-1; 7 bases are a match to TRBD1. This CDR3 region has 14 residues. V gave up 3 bases and J gave up 1 base; unmatched junction bases: 3. Germline values: CDR1 SGHRS, CDR2 YFSETQ. The CDR3 here is CASSYSGGNTEAFF. CDR3 coding DNA: TGCGCCAGCAGCTATTCAGGGGGGAACACTGAAGCTTTCTTT.

The rearrangement joins TRBV10-3 to TRBJ1-5; D is undetermined. Germline loops: CDR1 ENHRY, CDR2 SYGVKD. V lost 3 bases to trimming and J lost 4 bases, with 7 bases between them. The CDR3 loop spans 13 amino acids. The CDR3 coding sequence is TGTGCCATCAGTGATACCGGTAATCAGCCCCAGCATTTT. Encoded protein: CAISDTGNQPQHF.

The chain recombines TRBV27 with TRBJ2-2; D perhaps matches TRBD2 (6 bases). The CDR3 sequence is 15 residues long. V shed 0 bases and J shed 3 bases, with 8 bases lying between them. The germline CDR1 and CDR2 sequences are MNHEY and SMNVEV (reference sequence). The CDR3 sequence: CASSLSSGYTGELFF. The CDR3 DNA is TGTGCCAGCAGTTTATCTAGCGGATACACCGGGGAGCTGTTTTTT.

This clone was detected only once. This chain connects TRBV6-1 to TRBJ1-1; maybe TRBD1 (6 bases). This CDR3 spans 14 amino acids. The V gene lost 10 bases and the J gene lost 0 bases, with 15 bases spanning the gap. Looked up from germline, CDR1 is MNHNS and CDR2 is SASEGT. This CDR3 reads CATPPDSMNTEAFF. For the CDR3, the DNA is TGTGCCACCCCCCCGGACAGTATGAACACTGAAGCTTTCTTT.

The chain couples TRBV4-1 to TRBJ2-1, with 13 bases identical to TRBD2. Germline trimming cut 1 base from V and 1 base from J; bases unmatched to any gene: 4. This CDR3 region has 18 residues. CDR1 is MGHRA, CDR2 YSYEKL, per germline. The chain's CDR3 is CASSQGGLAGLSYNEQFF. The CDR3 DNA reads as TGCGCCAGCAGCCAAGGGGGACTAGCGGGGTTATCCTACAATGAGCAGTTCTTC.